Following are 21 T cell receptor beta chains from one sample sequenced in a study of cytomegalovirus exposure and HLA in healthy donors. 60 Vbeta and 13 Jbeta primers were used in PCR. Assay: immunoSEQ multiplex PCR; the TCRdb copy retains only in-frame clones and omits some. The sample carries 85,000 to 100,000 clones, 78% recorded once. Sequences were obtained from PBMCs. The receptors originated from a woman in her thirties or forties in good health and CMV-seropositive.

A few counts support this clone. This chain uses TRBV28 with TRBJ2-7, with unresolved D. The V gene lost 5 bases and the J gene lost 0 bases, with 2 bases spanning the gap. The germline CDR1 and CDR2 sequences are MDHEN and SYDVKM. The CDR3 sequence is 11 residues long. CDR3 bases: TGTGCCAGCAGTCGCTCCTACGAGCAGTACTTC. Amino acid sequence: CASSRSYEQYF.

In DNA form, the CDR3 reads TGTGCCATCAGTGGGGACAGGCAAGAGACCCAGTACTTC. Translating it yields CAISGDRQETQYF. The chain is built from TRBV10-3 and TRBJ2-5; 8 bases are a match to TRBD1. The CDR3 runs 13 residues. CDR1 and CDR2 from the germline V gene are ENHRY and SYGVKD. The J segment lost 2 bases and the V segment lost 4 bases, leaving 0 bases of the junction unmatched.

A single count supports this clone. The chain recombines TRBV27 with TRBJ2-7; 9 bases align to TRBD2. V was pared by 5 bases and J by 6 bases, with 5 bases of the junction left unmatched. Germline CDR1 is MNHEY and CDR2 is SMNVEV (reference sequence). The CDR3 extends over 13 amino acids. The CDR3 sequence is CASSGSGRSEQYF. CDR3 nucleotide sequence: TGTGCCAGCAGTGGTAGCGGGAGATCCGAGCAGTACTTC.

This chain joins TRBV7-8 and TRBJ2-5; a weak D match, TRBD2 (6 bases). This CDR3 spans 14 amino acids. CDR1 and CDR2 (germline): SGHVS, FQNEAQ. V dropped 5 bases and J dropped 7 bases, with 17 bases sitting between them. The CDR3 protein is CASSKRTNLGTQYF. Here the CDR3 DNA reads TGTGCCAGCAGCAAACGGACTAACCTGGGGACCCAGTACTTC.

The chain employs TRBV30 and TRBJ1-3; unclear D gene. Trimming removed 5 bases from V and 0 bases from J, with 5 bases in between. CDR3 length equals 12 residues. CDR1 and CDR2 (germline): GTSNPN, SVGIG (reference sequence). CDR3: CAWDNSGNTIYF. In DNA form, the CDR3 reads TGTGCCTGGGACAACTCTGGAAACACCATATATTTT.

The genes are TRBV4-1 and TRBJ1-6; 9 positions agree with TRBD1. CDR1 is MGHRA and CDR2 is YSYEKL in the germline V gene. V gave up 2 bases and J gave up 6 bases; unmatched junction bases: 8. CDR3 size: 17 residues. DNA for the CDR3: TGCGCCAGCAGCCAAACCAAGACAGGGGGTCTTAATTCACCCCTCCACTTT. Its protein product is CASSQTKTGGLNSPLHF.

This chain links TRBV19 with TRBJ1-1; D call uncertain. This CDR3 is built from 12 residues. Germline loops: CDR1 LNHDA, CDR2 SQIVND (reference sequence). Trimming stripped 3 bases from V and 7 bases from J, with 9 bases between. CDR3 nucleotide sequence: TGTGCCAGTAGTATTCGGAGCGTTGAAGCTTTCTTT. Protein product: CASSIRSVEAFF.

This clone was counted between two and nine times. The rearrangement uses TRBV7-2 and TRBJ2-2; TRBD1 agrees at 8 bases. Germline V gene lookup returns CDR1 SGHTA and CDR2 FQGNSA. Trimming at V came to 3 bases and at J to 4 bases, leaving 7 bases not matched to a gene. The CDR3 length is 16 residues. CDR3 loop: CASSFGGQGFTGELFF. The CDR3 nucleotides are TGTGCCAGCAGCTTTGGTGGACAGGGATTCACCGGGGAGCTGTTTTTT.

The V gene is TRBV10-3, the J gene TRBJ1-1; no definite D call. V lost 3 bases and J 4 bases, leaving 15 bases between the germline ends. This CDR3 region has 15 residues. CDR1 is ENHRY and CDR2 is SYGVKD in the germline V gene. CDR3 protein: CAISDPRTEGTEAFF. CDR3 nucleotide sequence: TGTGCCATCAGTGACCCGCGAACGGAGGGCACTGAAGCTTTCTTT.

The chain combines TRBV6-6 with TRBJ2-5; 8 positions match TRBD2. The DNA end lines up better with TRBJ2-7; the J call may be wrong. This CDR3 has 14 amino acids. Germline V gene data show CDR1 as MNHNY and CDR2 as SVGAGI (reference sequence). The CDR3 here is CASSSGTSQVEQYF. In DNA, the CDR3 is TGTGCCAGCAGTTCCGGGACTAGTCAGGTCGAGCAGTACTTC.

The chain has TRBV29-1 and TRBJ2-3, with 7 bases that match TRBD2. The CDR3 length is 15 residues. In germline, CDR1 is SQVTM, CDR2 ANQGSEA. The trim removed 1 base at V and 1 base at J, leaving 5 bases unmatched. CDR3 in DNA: TGCAGCGTTGAAGGACTAGCAGGGCGCACAGATACGCAGTATTTT. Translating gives CSVEGLAGRTDTQYF.

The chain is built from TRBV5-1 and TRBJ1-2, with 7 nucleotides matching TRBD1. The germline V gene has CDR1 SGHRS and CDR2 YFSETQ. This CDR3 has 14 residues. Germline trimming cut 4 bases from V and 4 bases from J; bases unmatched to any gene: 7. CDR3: CASSNGQESYGYTF. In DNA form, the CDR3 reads TGCGCCAGCAGCAACGGACAGGAGAGCTATGGCTACACCTTC.

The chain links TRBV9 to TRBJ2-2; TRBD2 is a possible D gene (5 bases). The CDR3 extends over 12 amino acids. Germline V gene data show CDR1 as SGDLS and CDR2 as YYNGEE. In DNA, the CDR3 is TGTGCAACCGGGGTGAGAGCCGGGGAGCTGTTTTTT. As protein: CATGVRAGELFF.

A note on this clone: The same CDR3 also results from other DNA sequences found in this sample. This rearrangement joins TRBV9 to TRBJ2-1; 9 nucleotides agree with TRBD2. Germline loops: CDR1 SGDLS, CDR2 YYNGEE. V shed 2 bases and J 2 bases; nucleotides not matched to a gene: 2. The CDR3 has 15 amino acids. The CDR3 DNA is TGTGCCAGCAGCGTGGGCGGGGGGGCCTACAATGAGCAGTTCTTC. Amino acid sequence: CASSVGGGAYNEQFF.

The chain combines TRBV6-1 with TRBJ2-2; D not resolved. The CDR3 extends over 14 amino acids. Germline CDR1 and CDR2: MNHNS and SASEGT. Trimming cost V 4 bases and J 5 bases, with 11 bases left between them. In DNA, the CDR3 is TGTGCCAGCAGTGGAAACCGGTGGACCGGGGAGCTGTTTTTT. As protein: CASSGNRWTGELFF.

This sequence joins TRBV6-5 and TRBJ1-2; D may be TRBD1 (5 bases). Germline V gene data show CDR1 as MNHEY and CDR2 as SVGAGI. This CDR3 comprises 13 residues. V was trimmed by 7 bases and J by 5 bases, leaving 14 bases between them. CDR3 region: CASTPGLSYGYTF. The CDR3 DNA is TGTGCCAGCACCCCGGGACTGTCATATGGCTACACCTTC.

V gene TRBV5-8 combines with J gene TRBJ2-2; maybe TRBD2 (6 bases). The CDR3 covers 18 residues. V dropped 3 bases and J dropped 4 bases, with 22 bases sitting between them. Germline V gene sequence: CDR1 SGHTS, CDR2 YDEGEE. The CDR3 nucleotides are TGTGCCAGCAGCTCAATCCTAGCGAGGTCCCGCGGCACCGGGGAGCTGTTTTTT. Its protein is CASSSILARSRGTGELFF.

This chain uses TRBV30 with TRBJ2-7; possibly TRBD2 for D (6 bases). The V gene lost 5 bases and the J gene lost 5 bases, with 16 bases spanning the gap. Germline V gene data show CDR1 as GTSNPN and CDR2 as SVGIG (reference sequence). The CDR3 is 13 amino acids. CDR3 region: CAWDPGVGDEQYF. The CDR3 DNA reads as TGTGCCTGGGACCCGGGGGTAGGGGACGAGCAGTACTTC.

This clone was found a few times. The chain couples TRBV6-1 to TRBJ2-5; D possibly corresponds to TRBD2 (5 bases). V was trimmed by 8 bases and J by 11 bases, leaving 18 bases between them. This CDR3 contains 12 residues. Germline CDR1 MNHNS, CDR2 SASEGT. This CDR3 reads CASHGPLGEQYF. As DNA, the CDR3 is TGTGCCAGCCACGGGCCCCTTGGGGAGCAGTACTTC.

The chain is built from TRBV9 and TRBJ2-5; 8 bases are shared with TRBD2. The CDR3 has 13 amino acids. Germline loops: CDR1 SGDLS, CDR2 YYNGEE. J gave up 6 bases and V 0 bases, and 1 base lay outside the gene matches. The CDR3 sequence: CASSVGSGKTQYF. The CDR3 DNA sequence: TGTGCCAGCAGCGTAGGTAGCGGGAAGACCCAGTACTTC.

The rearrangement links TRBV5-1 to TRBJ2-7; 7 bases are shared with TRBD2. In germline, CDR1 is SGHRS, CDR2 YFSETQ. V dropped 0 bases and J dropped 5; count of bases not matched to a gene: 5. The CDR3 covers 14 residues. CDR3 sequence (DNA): TGCGCCAGCAGCTTGGAAGGGACTACGAACGAGCAGTACTTC. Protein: CASSLEGTTNEQYF.